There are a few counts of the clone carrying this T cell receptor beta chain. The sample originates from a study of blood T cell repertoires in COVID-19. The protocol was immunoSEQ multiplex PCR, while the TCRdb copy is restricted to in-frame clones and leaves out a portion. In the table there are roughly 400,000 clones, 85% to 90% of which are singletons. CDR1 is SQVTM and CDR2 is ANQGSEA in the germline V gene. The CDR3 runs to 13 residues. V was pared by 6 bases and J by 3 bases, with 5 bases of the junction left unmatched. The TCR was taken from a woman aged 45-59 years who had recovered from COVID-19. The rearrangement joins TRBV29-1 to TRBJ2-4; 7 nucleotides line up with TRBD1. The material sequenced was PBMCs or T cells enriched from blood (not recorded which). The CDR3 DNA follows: TGCAGCGTCCGGGGACAGTACAAAAACATTCAGTACTTC. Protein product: CSVRGQYKNIQYF.